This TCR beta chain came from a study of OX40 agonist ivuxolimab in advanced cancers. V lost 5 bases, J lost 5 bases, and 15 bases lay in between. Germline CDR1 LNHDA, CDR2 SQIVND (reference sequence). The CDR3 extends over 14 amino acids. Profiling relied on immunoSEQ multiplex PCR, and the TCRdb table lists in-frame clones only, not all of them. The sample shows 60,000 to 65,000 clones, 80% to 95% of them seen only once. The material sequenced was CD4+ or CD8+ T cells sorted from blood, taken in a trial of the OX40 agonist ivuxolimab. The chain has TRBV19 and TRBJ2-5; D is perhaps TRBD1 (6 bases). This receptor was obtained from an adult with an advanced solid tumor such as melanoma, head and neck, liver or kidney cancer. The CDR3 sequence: CASSGYRERETQYF. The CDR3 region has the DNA TGTGCCAGTAGTGGATACAGGGAGAGGGAGACCCAGTACTTC.